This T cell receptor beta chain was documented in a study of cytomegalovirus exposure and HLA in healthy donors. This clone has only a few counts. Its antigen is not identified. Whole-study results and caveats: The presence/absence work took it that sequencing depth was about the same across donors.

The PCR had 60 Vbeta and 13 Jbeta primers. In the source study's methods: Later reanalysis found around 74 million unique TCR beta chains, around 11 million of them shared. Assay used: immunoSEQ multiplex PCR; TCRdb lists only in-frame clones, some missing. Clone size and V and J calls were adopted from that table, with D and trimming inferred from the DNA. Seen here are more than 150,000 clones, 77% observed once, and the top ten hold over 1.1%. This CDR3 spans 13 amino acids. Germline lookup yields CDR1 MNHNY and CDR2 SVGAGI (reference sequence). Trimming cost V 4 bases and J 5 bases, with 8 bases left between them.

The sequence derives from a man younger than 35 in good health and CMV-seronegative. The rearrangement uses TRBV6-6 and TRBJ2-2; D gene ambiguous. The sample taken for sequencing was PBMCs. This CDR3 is CASSFPMTGELFF. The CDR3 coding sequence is TGTGCCAGCAGTTTCCCTATGACCGGGGAGCTGTTTTTT.